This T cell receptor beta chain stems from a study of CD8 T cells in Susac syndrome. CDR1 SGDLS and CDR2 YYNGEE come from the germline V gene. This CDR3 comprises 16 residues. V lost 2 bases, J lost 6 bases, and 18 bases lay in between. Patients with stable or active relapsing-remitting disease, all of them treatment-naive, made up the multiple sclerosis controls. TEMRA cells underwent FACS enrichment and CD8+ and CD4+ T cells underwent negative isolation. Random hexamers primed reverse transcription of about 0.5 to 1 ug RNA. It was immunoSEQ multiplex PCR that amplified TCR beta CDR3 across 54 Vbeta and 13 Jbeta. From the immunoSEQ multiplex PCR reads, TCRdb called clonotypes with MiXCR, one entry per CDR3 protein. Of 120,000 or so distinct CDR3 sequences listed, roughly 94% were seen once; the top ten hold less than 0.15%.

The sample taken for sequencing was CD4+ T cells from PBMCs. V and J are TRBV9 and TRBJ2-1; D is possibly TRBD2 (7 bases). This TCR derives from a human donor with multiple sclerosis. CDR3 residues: CASSVTRGGPLNEQFF. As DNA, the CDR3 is TGTGCCAGCAGCGTTACGAGGGGGGGCCCCCTCAATGAGCAGTTCTTC.